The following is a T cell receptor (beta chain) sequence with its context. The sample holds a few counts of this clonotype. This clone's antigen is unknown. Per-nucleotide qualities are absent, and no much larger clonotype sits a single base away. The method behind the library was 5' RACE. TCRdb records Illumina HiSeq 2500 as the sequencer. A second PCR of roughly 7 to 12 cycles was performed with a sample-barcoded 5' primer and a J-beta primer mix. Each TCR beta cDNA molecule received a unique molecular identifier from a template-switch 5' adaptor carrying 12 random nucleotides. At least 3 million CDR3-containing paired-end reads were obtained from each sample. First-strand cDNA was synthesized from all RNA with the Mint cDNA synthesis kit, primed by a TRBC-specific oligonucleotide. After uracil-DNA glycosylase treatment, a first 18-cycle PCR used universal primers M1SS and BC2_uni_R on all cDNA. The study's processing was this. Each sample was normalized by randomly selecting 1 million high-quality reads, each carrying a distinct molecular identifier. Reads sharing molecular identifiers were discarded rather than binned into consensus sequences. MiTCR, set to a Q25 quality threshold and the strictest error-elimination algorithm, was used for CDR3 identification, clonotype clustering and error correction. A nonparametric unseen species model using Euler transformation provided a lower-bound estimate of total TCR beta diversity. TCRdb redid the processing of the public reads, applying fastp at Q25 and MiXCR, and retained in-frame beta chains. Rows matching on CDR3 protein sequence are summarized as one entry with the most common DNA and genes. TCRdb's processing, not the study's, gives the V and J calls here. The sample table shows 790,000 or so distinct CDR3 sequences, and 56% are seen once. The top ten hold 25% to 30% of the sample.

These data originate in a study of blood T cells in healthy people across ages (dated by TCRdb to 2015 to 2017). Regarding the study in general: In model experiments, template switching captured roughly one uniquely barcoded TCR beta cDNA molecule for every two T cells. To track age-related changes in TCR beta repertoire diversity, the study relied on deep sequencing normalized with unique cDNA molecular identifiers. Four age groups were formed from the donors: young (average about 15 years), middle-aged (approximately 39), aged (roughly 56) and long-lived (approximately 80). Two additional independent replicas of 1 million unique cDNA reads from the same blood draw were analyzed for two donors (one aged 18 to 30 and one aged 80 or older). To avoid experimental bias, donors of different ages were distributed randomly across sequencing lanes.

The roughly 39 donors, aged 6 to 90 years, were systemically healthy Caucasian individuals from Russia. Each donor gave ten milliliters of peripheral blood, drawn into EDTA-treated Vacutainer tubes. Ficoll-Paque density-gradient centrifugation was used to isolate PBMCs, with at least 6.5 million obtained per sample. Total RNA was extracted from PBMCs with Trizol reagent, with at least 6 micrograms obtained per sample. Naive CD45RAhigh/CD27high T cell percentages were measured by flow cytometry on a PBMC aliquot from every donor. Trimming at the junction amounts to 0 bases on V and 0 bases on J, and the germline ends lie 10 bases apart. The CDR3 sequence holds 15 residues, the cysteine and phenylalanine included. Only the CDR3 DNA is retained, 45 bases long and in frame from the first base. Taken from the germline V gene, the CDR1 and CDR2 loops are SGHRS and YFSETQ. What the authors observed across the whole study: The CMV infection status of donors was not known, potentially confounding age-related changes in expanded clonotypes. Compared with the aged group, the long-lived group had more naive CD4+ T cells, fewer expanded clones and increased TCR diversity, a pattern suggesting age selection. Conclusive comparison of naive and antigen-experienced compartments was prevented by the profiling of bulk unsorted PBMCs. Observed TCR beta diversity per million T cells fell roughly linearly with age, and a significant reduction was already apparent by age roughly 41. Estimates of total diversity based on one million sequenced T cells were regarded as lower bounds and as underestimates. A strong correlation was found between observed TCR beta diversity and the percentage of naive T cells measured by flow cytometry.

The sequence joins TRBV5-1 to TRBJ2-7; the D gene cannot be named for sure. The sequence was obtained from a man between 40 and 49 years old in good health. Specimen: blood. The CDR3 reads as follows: CASSLGHSISYEQYF. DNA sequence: TGCGCCAGCAGCTTGGGGCACAGCATCTCCTACGAGCAGTACTTC. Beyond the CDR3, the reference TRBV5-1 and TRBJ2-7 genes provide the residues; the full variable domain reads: KAGVTQTPRYLIKTRGQQVTLSCSPISGHRSVSWYQQTPGQGLQFLFEYFSETQRNKGNFPGRFSGRQFSNSRSEMNVSTLELGDSALYLCASSLGHSISYEQYFGPGTRLTVT.